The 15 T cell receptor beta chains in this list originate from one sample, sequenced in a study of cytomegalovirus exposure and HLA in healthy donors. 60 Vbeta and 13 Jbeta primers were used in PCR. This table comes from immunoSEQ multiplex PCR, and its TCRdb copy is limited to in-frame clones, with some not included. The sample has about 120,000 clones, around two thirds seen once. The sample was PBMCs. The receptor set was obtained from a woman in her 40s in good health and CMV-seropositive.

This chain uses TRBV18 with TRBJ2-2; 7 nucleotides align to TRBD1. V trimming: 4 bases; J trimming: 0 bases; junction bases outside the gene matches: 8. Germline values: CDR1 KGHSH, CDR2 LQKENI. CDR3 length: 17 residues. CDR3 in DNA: TGTGCCAGCTCACTCCAGACAGGGACCGCGAACACCGGGGAGCTGTTTTTT. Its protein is CASSLQTGTANTGELFF.

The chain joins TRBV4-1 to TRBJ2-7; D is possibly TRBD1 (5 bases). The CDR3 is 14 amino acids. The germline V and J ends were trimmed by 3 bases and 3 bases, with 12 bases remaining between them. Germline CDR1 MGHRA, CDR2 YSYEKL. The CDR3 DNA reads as TGCGCCAGCAGCCAGGACAAGGGGTTCTACGAGCAGTACTTC. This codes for CASSQDKGFYEQYF.

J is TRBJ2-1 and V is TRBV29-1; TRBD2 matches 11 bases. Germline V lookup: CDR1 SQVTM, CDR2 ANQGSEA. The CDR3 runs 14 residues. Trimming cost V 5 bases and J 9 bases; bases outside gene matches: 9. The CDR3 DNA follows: TGCAGCGTTTCTGTAGCGGGAGGGCCCGGTGAGCAGTTCTTC. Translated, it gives CSVSVAGGPGEQFF.

Written as DNA, the CDR3 is TGTGCCAGCAGATTGGACAGCCCTGGAAACACCATATATTTT. Its protein product is CASRLDSPGNTIYF. The V and J genes are TRBV28 and TRBJ1-3, with D possibly matching TRBD1 (6 bases). V lost 6 bases and J lost 2, with 11 bases in between. Germline V gene lookup returns CDR1 MDHEN and CDR2 SYDVKM. This CDR3 comprises 14 residues.

In DNA, the CDR3 is TGTGCCTGGTCAAAACCGGGACAGGGGGGTTATGAGCAGTTCTTC. Protein: CAWSKPGQGGYEQFF. V gene TRBV30 combines with J gene TRBJ2-1; 11 bases are shared with TRBD1. The CDR3 spans 15 residues. Germline V gene data show CDR1 as GTSNPN and CDR2 as SVGIG (reference sequence). V trimming: 5 bases; J trimming: 8 bases; junction bases outside the gene matches: 11.

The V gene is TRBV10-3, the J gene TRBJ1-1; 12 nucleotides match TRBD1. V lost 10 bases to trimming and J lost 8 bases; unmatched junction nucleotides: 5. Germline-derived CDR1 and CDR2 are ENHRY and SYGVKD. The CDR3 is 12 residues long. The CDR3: CATLGQGAEAFF. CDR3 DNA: TGTGCCACCCTGGGACAGGGGGCGGAAGCTTTCTTT.

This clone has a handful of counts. The CDR3 sequence: CASSLNTYEQYF. The CDR3 DNA reads TGTGCCAGCAGCTTGAACACCTACGAGCAGTACTTC. The chain couples TRBV5-6 to TRBJ2-7, with D uncertain. The CDR3 runs 12 residues. The ends were cut back, 1 base at V and 2 bases at J, with 4 bases in the middle. Germline loops: CDR1 SGHDT, CDR2 YYEEEE.

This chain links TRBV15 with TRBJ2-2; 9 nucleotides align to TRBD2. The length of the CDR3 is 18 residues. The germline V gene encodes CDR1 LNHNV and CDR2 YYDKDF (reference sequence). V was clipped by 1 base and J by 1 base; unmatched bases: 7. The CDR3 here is CATSRVNAGGVNTGELFF. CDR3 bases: TGTGCCACCAGCAGAGTAAACGCGGGGGGGGTGAACACCGGGGAGCTGTTTTTT.

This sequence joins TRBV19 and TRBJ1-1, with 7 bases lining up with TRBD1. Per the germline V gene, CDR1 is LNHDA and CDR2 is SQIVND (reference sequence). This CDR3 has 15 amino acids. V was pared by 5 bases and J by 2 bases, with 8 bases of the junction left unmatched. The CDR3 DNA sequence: TGTGCCAGTAGTCCAGTCCAGGGGGGCAACACTGAAGCTTTCTTT. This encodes CASSPVQGGNTEAFF.

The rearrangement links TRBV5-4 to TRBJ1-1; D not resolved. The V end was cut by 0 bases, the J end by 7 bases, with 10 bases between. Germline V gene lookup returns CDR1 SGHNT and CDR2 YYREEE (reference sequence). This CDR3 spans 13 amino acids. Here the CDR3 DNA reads TGTGCCAGCAGCTTGGGCGTGACAATTGAAGCTTTCTTT. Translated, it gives CASSLGVTIEAFF.

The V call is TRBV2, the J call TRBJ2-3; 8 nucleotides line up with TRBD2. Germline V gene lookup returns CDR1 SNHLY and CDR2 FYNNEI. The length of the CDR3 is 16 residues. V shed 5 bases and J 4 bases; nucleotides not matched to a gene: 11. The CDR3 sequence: CASSQPPGLGPDTQYF. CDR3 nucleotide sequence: TGTGCCAGCAGTCAGCCCCCGGGACTAGGGCCAGATACGCAGTATTTT.

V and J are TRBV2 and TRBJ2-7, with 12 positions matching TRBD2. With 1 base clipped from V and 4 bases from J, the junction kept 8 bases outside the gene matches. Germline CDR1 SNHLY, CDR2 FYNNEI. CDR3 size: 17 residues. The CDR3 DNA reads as TGTGCCAGCAGTGAAGAGGTACTAGCGGGGGGATCGTACGAGCAGTACTTC. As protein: CASSEEVLAGGSYEQYF.

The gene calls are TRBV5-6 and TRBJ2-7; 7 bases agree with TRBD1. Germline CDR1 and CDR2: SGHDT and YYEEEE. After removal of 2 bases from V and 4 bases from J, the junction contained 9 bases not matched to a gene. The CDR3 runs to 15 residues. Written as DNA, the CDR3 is TGTGCCAGCAGCTTCCGCCGGACAGGAGGTTACGAGCAGTACTTC. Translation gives CASSFRRTGGYEQYF.

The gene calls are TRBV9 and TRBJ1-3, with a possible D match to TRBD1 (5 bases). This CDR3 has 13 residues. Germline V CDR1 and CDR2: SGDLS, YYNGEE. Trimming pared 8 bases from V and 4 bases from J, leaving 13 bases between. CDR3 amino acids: CASTTGDGNTIYF. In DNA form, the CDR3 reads TGTGCCAGTACTACGGGGGACGGAAACACCATATATTTT.

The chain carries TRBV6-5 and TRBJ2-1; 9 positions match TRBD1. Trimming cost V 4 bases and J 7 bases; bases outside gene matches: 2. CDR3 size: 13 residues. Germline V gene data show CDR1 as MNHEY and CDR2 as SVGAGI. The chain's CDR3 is CASSWGQGNEQFF. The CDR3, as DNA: TGTGCCAGCAGTTGGGGACAGGGAAATGAGCAGTTCTTC.